Each of the 14 T cell receptor beta chains below was sequenced from the same sample in a study of post-analysis software for immune sequencing data. Study-wide findings and caveats: With TRBV5-6, TRBV5-1 and TRBV20-1 included, a handful of TRBV segments were more frequent in patients than in controls.

Researchers reported that TCR beta cDNA libraries carried unique molecular identifiers. TCRdb redid the calling of the PCR reads with MiXCR, one entry per CDR3 protein. The sample lists 430,000 or so distinct CDR3 sequences; 39% were seen once. No antigen has been assigned to these receptors. Material: blood. The receptors derive from a girl aged 2-10 years with multiple sclerosis.

This clonotype was detected only a few times. The J gene is TRBJ2-3, the V gene TRBV29-1; no definite D call. Germline CDR1 is SQVTM and CDR2 is ANQGSEA. This CDR3 is 12 amino acids long. The CDR3 bases are TGCAGTGGTCGGTACGATACAGATACGCAGTATTTT. Encoded protein: CSGRYDTDTQYF.

As for this clonotype: The junction and the germline gene differ at one end; a read error may be behind it. The chain recombines TRBV20-1 with TRBJ2-7; D perhaps matches TRBD2 (5 bases). CDR3 length: 15 amino acids. From germline, CDR1 is DFQATT and CDR2 SNEGSKA (reference sequence). As DNA, the CDR3 is TGCAGTGCTAGTCAGCGGACCGACCGAAACTACGGGCAGTACTTC. Translation: CSASQRTDRNYGQYF.

This clonotype was detected only once. The chain uses TRBV28 and TRBJ2-1, with 9 bases fitting TRBD2. CDR1 and CDR2 (germline): MDHEN, SYDVKM. V lost 5 bases to trimming and J lost 6 bases; unmatched junction nucleotides: 11. There are 16 residues in the CDR3. The CDR3 sequence: CASSTRGAGGPNEQFF. The CDR3 region has the DNA TGTGCCAGCAGTACCAGGGGAGCGGGGGGTCCCAATGAGCAGTTCTTC. The full variable domain, completed using reference TRBV28 and TRBJ2-1, is DVKVTQSSRYLVKRTGEKVFLECVQDMDHENMFWYRQDPGLGLRLIYFSYDVKMKEKGDIPEGYSVSREKKERFSLILESASTNQTSMYLCASSTRGAGGPNEQFFGPGTRLTVL.

The chain carries TRBV12-3 or TRBV12-4 and TRBJ2-7, with D uncertain. This CDR3 is built from 13 residues. The V and J ends lost 4 bases and 4 bases respectively, with 11 bases between them. The CDR3 nucleotides are TGTGCCAGCAGTTATAATAGCAATTACGAGCAGTACTTC. It translates to CASSYNSNYEQYF.

CDR3 sequence reads: CASSFLDRGADTQYF. As DNA, the CDR3 is TGTGCCAGCAGTTTCCTCGACAGGGGAGCAGATACGCAGTATTTT. J is TRBJ2-3 and V is TRBV28, with 8 bases fitting TRBD1. Germline V gives CDR1 MDHEN, CDR2 SYDVKM. The CDR3 spans 15 residues. V dropped 3 bases and J dropped 4; count of bases not matched to a gene: 6.

This clonotype was counted only a few times. This sequence joins TRBV27 and TRBJ2-7, with a weak D call TRBD1 (6 bases). CDR1 and CDR2 (germline): MNHEY, SMNVEV (reference sequence). The CDR3 length is 12 residues. Deletions cut 6 bases from V and 3 bases from J, with 9 bases between. The CDR3 loop is CASRGQLYEQYF. CDR3 nucleotide sequence: TGTGCCAGCAGAGGACAGCTCTACGAGCAGTACTTC.

This clonotype has only a few counts. CDR3 DNA: TGTGCCAGCACGGGGAACACGAACCTCTACGAGCAGTACTTC. It translates to CASTGNTNLYEQYF. The rearrangement joins TRBV12-3 or TRBV12-4 to TRBJ2-7; maybe TRBD2 (5 bases). There are 14 residues in the CDR3. The ends were cut back, 7 bases at V and 3 bases at J, with 16 bases in the middle.

The V and J genes are TRBV12-2 and TRBJ2-1; the D call TRBD1 from the table was never checked on the DNA. TRBV12-2 is termed a pseudogene. This CDR3 has 17 amino acids. The CDR3 nucleotides read TGTGCAAGTCGCTATTACCCACAGGGTATCGGCGGCAATGAGCAGTTCTTC. Protein: CASRYYPQGIGGNEQFF.

V gene TRBV5-5 combines with J gene TRBJ2-7, with TRBD1 identical over 9 bases. The CDR3 consists of 14 residues. Germline values: CDR1 SGHKS, CDR2 YYEKEE (reference sequence). J lost 3 bases, V lost 3 bases, and 4 bases had no gene match. In DNA form, the CDR3 reads TGTGCCAGCAGCTGGGGGACAGGGCTCTACGAGCAGTACTTC. It translates to CASSWGTGLYEQYF.

The rearrangement links TRBV7-3 to TRBJ2-7; D may match TRBD1 or TRBD2 (6 bases each). From germline, CDR1 is SGHTA and CDR2 FQGTGA. The V gene lost 7 bases and the J gene lost 2 bases, with 12 bases spanning the gap. This CDR3 has 13 amino acids. CDR3 region: CASTLGGPYEQYF. In DNA, the CDR3 is TGTGCCAGCACCTTGGGGGGCCCCTACGAGCAGTACTTC.

The chain is built from TRBV6-4 and TRBJ2-1, with 10 nucleotides matching TRBD2. CDR3 size: 15 residues. With V trimmed by 5 bases and J by 3 bases, 4 bases remained unmatched. Germline CDR1 MRHNA, CDR2 SNTAGT. CDR3 loop: CASSISGGHYNEQFF. The CDR3 DNA is TGTGCCAGCAGTATTAGCGGGGGGCACTACAATGAGCAGTTCTTC.

CDR3: CASILPTGKLFF. CDR3 in DNA: TGTGCCAGCATCCTCCCCACCGGAAAACTGTTTTTT. This chain connects TRBV7-9 to TRBJ1-4; D call uncertain. The CDR3 covers 12 residues. With 7 bases removed from V and 10 bases from J, the gap between germline ends came to 13 bases. The V gene's germline CDR1 is SEHNR and CDR2 FQNEAQ (reference sequence).

The gene calls are TRBV13 and TRBJ2-7, with 10 positions matching TRBD1. Trimming removed 8 bases from V and 2 bases from J; junction bases left unmatched: 9. The CDR3 contains 15 residues. Germline CDR1 and CDR2: PRHDT and FYEKMQ (reference sequence). The CDR3 coding sequence is TGTGCCAGCCGGCCCGGGACAGGGGAACCCTACGAGCAGTACTTC. Translating it yields CASRPGTGEPYEQYF.

The table lists this clonotype with a few counts. The gene calls are TRBV7-2 and TRBJ2-3; D is unresolved. Germline V lookup: CDR1 SGHTA, CDR2 FQGNSA. V lost 2 bases to trimming and J lost 6 bases, with 15 bases between them. The CDR3 extends over 15 amino acids. CDR3 DNA sequence: TGTGCCAGCAGCTTATATCCGCGTTCGGCGGATACGCAGTATTTT. Encoded protein: CASSLYPRSADTQYF.